One T cell receptor (beta chain) is described in this entry. Germline assignment: CDR1 SNHLY and CDR2 FYNNEI. There are 14 residues in the CDR3. V lost 6 bases, J lost 8 bases, and 16 bases lay in between. Measured with immunoSEQ multiplex PCR; TCRdb has only the in-frame clones, and not every one. The sample has tens of thousands of clones; approximately 81% are singletons. The source of the sample is a study of PD-L1 blockade in urothelial cancer. Time point denoted: peripheral blood 6 weeks after treatment start. This specimen was PBMCs, taken around atezolizumab (anti-PD-L1) treatment. V gene TRBV2 combines with J gene TRBJ1-4, with TRBD1 as a possible D gene (6 bases). The receptor comes from a man aged 70-80 years with urothelial cancer. CDR3 sequence: CASREQGIQEKLFF. DNA for the CDR3: TGTGCCAGCAGGGAACAGGGTATTCAGGAAAAACTGTTTTTT.